The 26 T cell receptor beta chains below all came from one sample that was sequenced in a study of beta chain features in type 1 diabetes. The study reverse transcribed the entire isolated RNA, so it sequenced expressed TCRB transcripts. Profiled with immunoSEQ multiplex PCR; TCRdb holds only in-frame clones, not every one. Altogether almost 350,000 clones are present, less than 9.5% being singletons, with the ten largest covering around 0.44%. Sequencing input: central memory CD4+ T cells from blood. The receptors here all came from a woman aged 18-30 years in good health.

Turning to this clone: Only one base separates this from a far larger clonotype, so it likely reflects a read error. The rearrangement joins TRBV25-1 to TRBJ2-3, with D unresolved. The CDR3 spans 11 residues. The V gene's germline CDR1 is MGHDK and CDR2 SYGVNS. Trimming left V 6 bases short and J 1 base short, with 2 bases between. The CDR3 DNA follows: TGTGCCAGCAGCCGCACAGATACGCAGTATTTT. Translated: CASSRTDTQYF. The variable domain in full, with the rest retrieved from reference TRBV25-1 and TRBJ2-3, is EADIYQTPRYLVIGTGKKITLECSQTMGHDKMYWYQQDPGMELHLIHYSYGVNSTEKGDLSSESTVSRIRTEHFPLTLESARPSHTSQYLCASSRTDTQYFGPGTRLTVL.

This clone showed up many times. The chain employs TRBV4-2 and TRBJ2-1, with unresolved D. The CDR3 is 15 residues long. Trimming cost V 4 bases and J 8 bases, with 18 bases left between them. From germline, CDR1 is LGHNA and CDR2 YNFKEQ. Written as DNA, the CDR3 is TGTGCCAGCAGCCCTCTGCGGCCGAGAGGAGATGAGCAGTTCTTC. It yields the protein CASSPLRPRGDEQFF.

V gene TRBV29-1 combines with J gene TRBJ1-1; TRBD1 matches 8 bases. Trimming cost V 4 bases and J 0 bases; bases outside gene matches: 16. Germline CDR1 SQVTM, CDR2 ANQGSEA. The CDR3 extends over 18 amino acids. CDR3 protein: CSVVLVGQGGRVNTEAFF. The CDR3 DNA follows: TGCAGCGTTGTTTTAGTAGGACAGGGTGGTAGGGTGAACACTGAAGCTTTCTTT.

The chain has TRBV27 and TRBJ2-7, with 7 bases lining up with TRBD1. Germline lookup yields CDR1 MNHEY and CDR2 SMNVEV (reference sequence). The CDR3 consists of 13 residues. V was clipped by 5 bases and J by 4 bases; unmatched bases: 5. CDR3 coding DNA: TGTGCCAGCAGTCAGACAGGGCGATACGAGCAGTACTTC. It codes for CASSQTGRYEQYF.

This clone has only a few counts. The chain carries TRBV5-1 and TRBJ2-1; 14 nucleotides align to TRBD2. V lost 4 bases, J lost 7 bases, and 4 bases stayed unmatched. Germline CDR1 reads SGHRS; CDR2 reads YFSETQ. The CDR3 contains 15 residues. CDR3 in DNA: TGCGCCAGCAGCACCCGACTAGCGGGAGGGAATGAGCAGTTCTTC. It specifies CASSTRLAGGNEQFF.

This chain uses TRBV29-1 with TRBJ2-3; 10 nucleotides line up with TRBD1. The CDR3 has 14 residues. Germline V gives CDR1 SQVTM, CDR2 ANQGSEA. The junction had 11 bases not matched to a gene; V was cut back by 7 bases and J by 7 bases. The CDR3 region is CSGATGGAGYTQYF. The CDR3 DNA is TGCAGCGGCGCGACAGGGGGCGCGGGATATACGCAGTATTTT.

This rearrangement joins TRBV15 to TRBJ2-1; perhaps D is TRBD1 or TRBD2 (7 bases each). Trimming removed 0 bases from V and 11 bases from J, with 17 bases in between. The V gene's germline CDR1 is LNHNV and CDR2 YYDKDF (reference sequence). The CDR3 consists of 15 residues. CDR3 DNA: TGTGCCACCAGCAGAGATAAAGGGGGCGGGAGCCAGCAGTTCTTC. Protein: CATSRDKGGGSQQFF.

J is TRBJ2-2 and V is TRBV15; D gene ambiguous. Trimming took 1 base from V and 8 from J, leaving 5 bases between them. Germline V gene sequence: CDR1 LNHNV, CDR2 YYDKDF (reference sequence). The CDR3 length is 12 residues. CDR3 nucleotides: TGTGCCACCAGCAGAGTCACTGGGGAGCTGTTTTTT. Its protein is CATSRVTGELFF.

The CDR3 nucleotides are TGTGCCAGCAGCCTGCCCGCAGCGGGGGCCGAGCAGTACTTC. Residues: CASSLPAAGAEQYF. This sequence joins TRBV4-2 and TRBJ2-7; 8 positions match TRBD2. There are 14 residues in the CDR3. The germline CDR1 and CDR2 sequences are LGHNA and YNFKEQ. Trimming at V came to 4 bases and at J to 6 bases, leaving 8 bases not matched to a gene.

The rearrangement joins TRBV7-2 to TRBJ1-1; D remains unclear. CDR3 length: 11 residues. Between the trimmed V and J ends, which lost 2 bases and 6 bases, there was a span of 4 bases. CDR1 is SGHTA, CDR2 FQGNSA, per germline. CDR3 region: CASSLFSEAFF. The CDR3, as DNA: TGTGCCAGCAGCTTATTCTCTGAAGCTTTCTTT.

The rearrangement joins TRBV5-4 to TRBJ2-3, with D perhaps TRBD1 or TRBD2 (5 bases each). Trimming left V 4 bases short and J 1 base short, with 16 bases between. This CDR3 region has 16 residues. CDR1 and CDR2 from the germline V gene are SGHNT and YYREEE (reference sequence). The CDR3 here is CASSQGPPTGTDTQYF. Written as DNA, the CDR3 is TGTGCCAGCAGCCAGGGACCACCGACAGGCACAGATACGCAGTATTTT.

V and J are TRBV28 and TRBJ2-4; D unclear. V was shortened by 2 bases and J by 2 bases, with 13 bases between the two germline ends. Germline V gene sequence: CDR1 MDHEN, CDR2 SYDVKM. The CDR3 is made up of 16 amino acids. CDR3 sequence: CASSLAGSSPKNIQYF. The CDR3 DNA reads as TGTGCCAGCAGTTTAGCCGGCTCCTCGCCCAAAAACATTCAGTACTTC.

This clone showed up just a few times. The chain carries TRBV25-1 and TRBJ1-2, with 10 positions matching TRBD1. CDR1 and CDR2 (germline): MGHDK, SYGVNS. The CDR3 totals 15 residues. J lost 5 bases, V lost 1 base, and 4 bases had no gene match. CDR3 residues: CASSESTGGKYGYTF. CDR3 coding DNA: TGTGCCAGCAGTGAATCGACAGGGGGCAAGTATGGCTACACCTTC.

This clone was seen a handful of times. This sequence joins TRBV27 and TRBJ1-4, with D perhaps matching TRBD1 (6 bases). This CDR3 contains 15 residues. V gave up 10 bases and J gave up 4 bases, with 19 bases separating them. Germline assignment: CDR1 MNHEY and CDR2 SMNVEV (reference sequence). CDR3 loop: CATFVVRGFNEKLFF. In DNA, the CDR3 is TGTGCCACCTTCGTAGTGAGGGGGTTTAATGAAAAACTGTTTTTT.

The chain carries TRBV4-3 and TRBJ2-3; D is perhaps TRBD1 (5 bases). The germline gives CDR1 LGHNA, CDR2 YSLEER. The CDR3 consists of 19 residues. The V end was cut by 0 bases, the J end by 2 bases, with 21 bases between. This chain's CDR3 is CASSQEGWGRSAPTDTQYF. DNA of the CDR3: TGCGCCAGCAGCCAAGAAGGCTGGGGCAGGTCGGCCCCCACAGATACGCAGTATTTT.

A few counts support this clone. The chain couples TRBV7-6 to TRBJ2-5, with D perhaps assigned TRBD1 or TRBD2 (5 bases each). The CDR3 is 17 amino acids. V lost 1 base and J 0 bases, leaving 15 bases between the germline ends. Germline V gives CDR1 SGHVS, CDR2 FNYEAQ. The CDR3 reads CASSLGSGTVYQETQYF. The CDR3 DNA is TGTGCCAGCAGCTTAGGATCGGGGACCGTTTACCAAGAGACCCAGTACTTC.

A few counts support this clone. The CDR3 region is CSALKGRAANTEAFF. In nucleotides, the CDR3 is TGCAGCGCCCTGAAAGGTAGGGCGGCGAACACTGAAGCTTTCTTT. V and J are TRBV29-1 and TRBJ1-1; D unresolved. V was shortened by 7 bases and J by 1 base, with 19 bases between the two germline ends. CDR3 length: 15 amino acids. From germline, CDR1 is SQVTM and CDR2 ANQGSEA.

This chain uses TRBV7-2 with TRBJ2-5, with D hard to call. Per germline, CDR1 SGHTA and CDR2 FQGNSA. CDR3 length equals 16 residues. Trimming cost V 5 bases and J 3 bases, with 19 bases left between them. Written as DNA, the CDR3 is TGTGCCAGCAGCCCCACCGGTTATAGAAGGGAAGAGACCCAGTACTTC. Protein product: CASSPTGYRREETQYF.

This chain links TRBV5-1 with TRBJ2-2, with D possibly being TRBD2 (6 bases). CDR3 length: 14 amino acids. Trimming shortened V by 6 bases and J by 1 base, and 10 bases separated the two germline ends. Germline CDR1 reads SGHRS; CDR2 reads YFSETQ. CDR3 protein: CASKEGVNTGELFF. In DNA, the CDR3 is TGCGCCAGCAAGGAGGGCGTGAACACCGGGGAGCTGTTTTTT.

This clone was seen a handful of times. The chain is built from TRBV29-1 and TRBJ2-3; 7 bases fit TRBD2. The germline CDR1 and CDR2 sequences are SQVTM and ANQGSEA. V lost 4 bases, J lost 0 bases, and 7 bases stayed unmatched. CDR3 length equals 15 residues. The CDR3 nucleotides read TGCAGCGTTGTATGGAGCGGGACTAGCACAGATACGCAGTATTTT. It specifies CSVVWSGTSTDTQYF.

The chain uses TRBV2 and TRBJ1-2, with no clear D. V was cut by 5 bases and J by 1 base, with 8 bases left in between. The CDR3 has 13 residues. Germline loops: CDR1 SNHLY, CDR2 FYNNEI. The CDR3 DNA sequence: TGTGCCAGCAGTTACGTTCTTAACTATGGCTACACCTTC. Protein: CASSYVLNYGYTF.

CDR3 nucleotide sequence: TGTGCCAGCAGCTTGGATAGGGGGCCCCTGGGAGGCTACACCTTC. Encoded protein: CASSLDRGPLGGYTF. V gene TRBV5-4 combines with J gene TRBJ1-2, with 7 bases fitting TRBD1. The V segment lost 0 bases and the J segment 8 bases; nucleotides outside the gene matches: 10. The CDR3 contains 15 residues. Germline CDR1 reads SGHNT; CDR2 reads YYREEE (reference sequence).

This clone was seen at least ten times. The chain is built from TRBV7-3 and TRBJ2-1, with no clear D. There are 16 residues in the CDR3. V was clipped by 2 bases and J by 5 bases, with 16 bases between them. The germline gives CDR1 SGHTA, CDR2 FQGTGA. CDR3 nucleotides: TGTGCCAGCAGCTTAGAATCGATGGTCCATCACAATGAGCAGTTCTTC. It codes for CASSLESMVHHNEQFF.

This clone was detected a few times. The rearrangement joins TRBV2 to TRBJ1-2, with D perhaps matching TRBD1 (5 bases). V lost 4 bases to trimming and J lost 8 bases, with 17 bases between them. Germline V gene sequence: CDR1 SNHLY, CDR2 FYNNEI. The CDR3 has 14 amino acids. In DNA, the CDR3 is TGTGCCAGCAGTGTTCATAAGGGAAGGGACGGCTACACCTTC. Translated: CASSVHKGRDGYTF.

A word on this clone: Other DNA sequences in this sample translate to the same CDR3. The rearrangement joins TRBV7-9 to TRBJ1-1; a weak D match, TRBD1 (6 bases). This CDR3 has 13 amino acids. V gave up 3 bases and J gave up 3 bases, with 8 bases separating them. CDR1 SEHNR and CDR2 FQNEAQ come from the germline V gene (reference sequence). CDR3 loop: CASSLRGDTEAFF. For the CDR3, the DNA is TGTGCCAGCAGCTTGAGGGGGGACACTGAAGCTTTCTTT. Using reference TRBV7-9 and TRBJ1-1 for the parts outside the CDR3, the full variable domain is DTGVSQNPRHKITKRGQNVTFRCDPISEHNRLYWYRQTLGQGPEFLTYFQNEAQLEKSRLLSDRFSAERPKGSFSTLEIQRTEQGDSAMYLCASSLRGDTEAFFGQGTRLTVV.

This clone has a count of ten or more. V gene TRBV27 combines with J gene TRBJ2-7; D may be TRBD2 (5 bases). Germline V gene data show CDR1 as MNHEY and CDR2 as SMNVEV (reference sequence). The V end lost 1 base, the J end lost 11 bases, and 18 bases lay between the germline ends. CDR3 length: 14 residues. CDR3 sequence: CASSLYPGIETEYF. CDR3 in DNA: TGTGCCAGCAGTTTATACCCGGGGATAGAAACTGAGTACTTC.